This T cell receptor (beta chain) was sequenced in a study of blood T cell repertoires in COVID-19 (dated by TCRdb to 2019 to 2021). Notes on the research overall: Collaborator samples came from the United States, Italy and Spain and covered acute and convalescent phases of COVID-19. A freely available public database, intended as a resource for researchers studying the immune response to SARS-CoV-2, is where the repertoires were released. Samples were obtained from the ongoing ImmuneRACE study (first 160 participants) and from 1,254 subjects provided by 6 global collaborators. The prospective study material was composed of cDNA or gDNA derived from T cells, B-cell-depleted T cells, or PBMCs. The dataset comprised deeply sampled blood TCRbeta repertoires from subjects exposed to, actively infected with, or recovered from COVID-19. Sample metadata almost always included a de-identified subject ID, COVID-19 status, age in years and sex. Where available, HLA class I and class II types were obtained from metadata supplied by the sample provider rather than from assay-based typing.

At one collaborating source in Seattle, patients were enrolled during active infection and were followed longitudinally through the course of disease. Each collaborating institution followed its own protocols to collect whole blood in K2EDTA tubes. For TCRbeta analysis, collaborators shipped samples as frozen whole blood, isolated PBMCs, or DNA extracted from either of those sample types. With regard to this clone: The antigen this receptor binds is unknown. Per-nucleotide qualities are absent, and no much larger clonotype sits a single base away.

The research as a whole found: The amount of clinical and demographic metadata varied by source and participant and was provided uncurated.

TCRbeta CDR3 regions were amplified from genomic DNA using the immunoSEQ Assay, a bias-controlled multiplex PCR. Under the source paper's analysis protocol: Nucleated cell counts per sample were estimated from amplification of reference gene primers within the assay. To quantify the absolute abundance of each unique TCRbeta CDR3 rearrangement, sequence reads were collapsed and filtered. For each sample, productive Simpson clonality was calculated as the square root of Simpson's diversity index across productive rearrangements. TCRdb retrieved this table from immuneACCESS and kept in-frame rearrangements only. Not all clones are present; in checked studies, unresolved V genes account for under half, and no reason is known for the remainder. V and J calls and clone size are as listed in that table; D and trimming were resolved from the DNA. The sample includes about 260,000 clones, with 88% observed a single time. In total, the top ten clones hold about a tenth of the sample.

Reading from cysteine to phenylalanine, the CDR3 counts 13 amino acids. Left in the record is the CDR3 DNA by itself, 39 bases read in frame from the first base. As encoded in the germline V gene, CDR1 is SGHAT while CDR2 is FQNNGV. The V end gives up 10 bases and the J end 3 bases, leaving 8 bases in the junction not matched to a gene. This TCR came from a woman between 65 and 79 years old with COVID-19, enrolled during active disease. This receptor chain uses TRBV11-2 and TRBJ2-7; a stretch of 8 junction bases matches TRBD1. Sequencing was performed on peripheral blood. The CDR3 amino acid sequence is: CATRQGLDYEQYF. The nucleotide sequence is TGTGCCACCCGACAGGGGCTGGACTACGAGCAGTACTTC.